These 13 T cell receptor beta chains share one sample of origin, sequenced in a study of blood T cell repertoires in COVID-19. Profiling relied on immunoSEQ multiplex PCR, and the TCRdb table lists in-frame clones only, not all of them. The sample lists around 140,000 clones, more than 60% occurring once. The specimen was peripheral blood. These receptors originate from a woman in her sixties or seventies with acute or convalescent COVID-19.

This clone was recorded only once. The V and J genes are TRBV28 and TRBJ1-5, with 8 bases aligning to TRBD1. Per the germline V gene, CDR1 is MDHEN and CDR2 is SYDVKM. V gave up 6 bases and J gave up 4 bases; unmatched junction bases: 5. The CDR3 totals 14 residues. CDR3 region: CASSRTGWNQPQHF. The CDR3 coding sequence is TGTGCCAGCAGCCGGACAGGGTGGAATCAGCCCCAGCATTTT.

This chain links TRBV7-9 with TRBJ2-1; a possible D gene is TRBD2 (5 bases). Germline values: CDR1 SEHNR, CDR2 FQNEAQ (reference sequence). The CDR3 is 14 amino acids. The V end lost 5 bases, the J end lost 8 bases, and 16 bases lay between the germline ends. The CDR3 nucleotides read TGTGCCAGCAGCCTATCCCGTCTGCGGGATGAGCAGTTCTTC. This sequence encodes CASSLSRLRDEQFF.

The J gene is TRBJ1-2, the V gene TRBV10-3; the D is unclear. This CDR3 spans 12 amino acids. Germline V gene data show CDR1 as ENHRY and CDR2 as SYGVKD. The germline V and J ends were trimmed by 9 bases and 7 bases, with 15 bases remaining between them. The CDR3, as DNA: TGTGCCATAGATTCGGGGAGTGGTGGCTACACCTTC. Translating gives CAIDSGSGGYTF.

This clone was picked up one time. The CDR3 loop is CAWSTGAGELFF. The CDR3 DNA reads as TGTGCCTGGAGTACTGGTGCCGGGGAGCTGTTTTTT. The chain uses TRBV30 and TRBJ2-2; no clear D gene. The CDR3 extends over 12 amino acids. The V and J ends lost 2 bases and 6 bases respectively, with 7 bases between them. The V gene's germline CDR1 is GTSNPN and CDR2 SVGIG (reference sequence).

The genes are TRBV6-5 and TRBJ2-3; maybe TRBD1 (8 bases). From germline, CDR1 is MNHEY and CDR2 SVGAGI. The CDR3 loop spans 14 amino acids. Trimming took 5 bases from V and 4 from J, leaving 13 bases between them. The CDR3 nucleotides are TGTGCCAGCAGTCTACAGGGGGGGCCAGATACGCAGTATTTT. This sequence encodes CASSLQGGPDTQYF.

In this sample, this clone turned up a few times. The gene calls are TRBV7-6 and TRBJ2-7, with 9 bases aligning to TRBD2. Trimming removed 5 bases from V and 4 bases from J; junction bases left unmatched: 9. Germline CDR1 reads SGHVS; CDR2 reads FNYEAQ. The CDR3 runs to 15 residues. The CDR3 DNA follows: TGTGCCAGCAGCGCGGGGGCTAGCGGGATTTACGAGCAGTACTTC. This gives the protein CASSAGASGIYEQYF. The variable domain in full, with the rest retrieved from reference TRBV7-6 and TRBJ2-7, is GAGVSQSPRYKVTKRGQDVALRCDPISGHVSLYWYRQALGQGPEFLTYFNYEAQQDKSGLPNDRFSAERPEGSISTLTIQRTEQRDSAMYRCASSAGASGIYEQYFGPGTRLTVT.

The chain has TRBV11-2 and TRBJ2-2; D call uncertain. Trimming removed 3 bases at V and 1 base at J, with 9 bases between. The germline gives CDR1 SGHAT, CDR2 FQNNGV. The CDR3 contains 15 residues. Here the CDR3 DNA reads TGTGCCAGCAGCTTTTACAGTCGGAACACCGGGGAGCTGTTTTTT. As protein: CASSFYSRNTGELFF.

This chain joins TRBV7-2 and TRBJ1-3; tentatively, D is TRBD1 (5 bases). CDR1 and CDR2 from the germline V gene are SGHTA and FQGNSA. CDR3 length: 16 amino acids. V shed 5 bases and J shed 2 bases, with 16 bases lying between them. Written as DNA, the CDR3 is TGTGCCAGCAGCCCACAGATAGGGGAGGCTGGAAACACCATATATTTT. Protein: CASSPQIGEAGNTIYF. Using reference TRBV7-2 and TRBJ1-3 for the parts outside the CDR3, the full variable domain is GAGVSQSPSNKVTEKGKDVELRCDPISGHTALYWYRQSLGQGLEFLIYFQGNSAPDKSGLPSDRFSAERTGGSVSTLTIQRTQQEDSAVYLCASSPQIGEAGNTIYFGEGSWLTVV.

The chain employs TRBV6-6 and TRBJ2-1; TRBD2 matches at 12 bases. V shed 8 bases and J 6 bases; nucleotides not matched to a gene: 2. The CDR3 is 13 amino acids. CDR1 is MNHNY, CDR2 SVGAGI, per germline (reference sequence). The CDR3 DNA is TGTGCCAGCCGGACTAGCGGGATCAATGAGCAGTTCTTC. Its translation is CASRTSGINEQFF.

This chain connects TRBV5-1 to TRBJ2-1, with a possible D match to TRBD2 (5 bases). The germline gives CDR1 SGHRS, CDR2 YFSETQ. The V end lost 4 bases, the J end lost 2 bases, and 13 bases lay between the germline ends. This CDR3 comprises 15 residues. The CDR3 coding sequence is TGCGCCAGCAGCGAAGGACTTACCCCCTACAATGAGCAGTTCTTC. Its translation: CASSEGLTPYNEQFF.

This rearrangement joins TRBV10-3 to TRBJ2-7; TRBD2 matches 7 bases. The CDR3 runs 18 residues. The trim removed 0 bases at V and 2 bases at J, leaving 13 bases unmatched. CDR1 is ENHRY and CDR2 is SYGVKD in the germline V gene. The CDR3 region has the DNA TGTGCCATCAGTGAGTCCGGGATGGGGCGGGGAGGGACCTACGAGCAGTACTTC. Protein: CAISESGMGRGGTYEQYF.

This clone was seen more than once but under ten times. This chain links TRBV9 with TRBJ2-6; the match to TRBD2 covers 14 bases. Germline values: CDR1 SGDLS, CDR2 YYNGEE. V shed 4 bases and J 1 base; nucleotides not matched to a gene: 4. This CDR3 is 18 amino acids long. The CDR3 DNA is TGTGCCAGCAGCCCTCGACTAGCGGGAGGGTCTGGGGCCAACGTCCTGACTTTC. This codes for CASSPRLAGGSGANVLTF.

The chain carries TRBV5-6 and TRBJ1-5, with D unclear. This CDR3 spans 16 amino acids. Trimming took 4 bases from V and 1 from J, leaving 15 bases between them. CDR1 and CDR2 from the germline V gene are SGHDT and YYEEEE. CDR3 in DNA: TGTGCCAGCAGCCCAAGACATTCTGGAAGCAATCAGCCCCAGCATTTT. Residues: CASSPRHSGSNQPQHF. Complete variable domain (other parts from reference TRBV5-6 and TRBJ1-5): DAGVTQSPTHLIKTRGQQVTLRCSPKSGHDTVSWYQQALGQGPQFIFQYYEEEERQRGNFPDRFSGHQFPNYSSELNVNALLLGDSALYLCASSPRHSGSNQPQHFGDGTRLSIL.